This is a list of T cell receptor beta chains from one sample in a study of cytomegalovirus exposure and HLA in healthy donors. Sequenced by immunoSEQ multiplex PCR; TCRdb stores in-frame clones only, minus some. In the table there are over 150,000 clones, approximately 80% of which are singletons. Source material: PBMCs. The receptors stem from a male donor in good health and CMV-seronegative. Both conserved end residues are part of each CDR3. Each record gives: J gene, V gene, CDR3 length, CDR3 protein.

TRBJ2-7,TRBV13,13,CASSLGTGYEQYF
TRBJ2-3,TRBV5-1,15,CASSLEPPGTDTQYF
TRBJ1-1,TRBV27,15,CASHFKPGQGVEAFF
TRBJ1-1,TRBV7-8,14,CASSPRPAGTEAFF
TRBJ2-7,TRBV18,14,CASSPGLADSEQYF
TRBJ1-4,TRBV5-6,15,CASSYNRGLNEKLFF
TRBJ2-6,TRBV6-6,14,CASSQVSGANVLTF
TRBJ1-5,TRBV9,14,CASSVGTGGQPQHF
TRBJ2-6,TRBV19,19,CASRKRGDRVASGANVLTF
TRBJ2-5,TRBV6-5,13,CASRQGYQETQYF
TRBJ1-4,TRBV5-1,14,CASSPTATNEKLFF
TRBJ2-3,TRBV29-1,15,CSVEDPRRVSDTQYF
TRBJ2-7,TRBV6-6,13,CASRLTGGNEQYF
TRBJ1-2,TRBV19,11,CASSSEGGYTF
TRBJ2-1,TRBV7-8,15,CASRLAGGLDNEQFF
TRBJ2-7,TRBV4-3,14,CASSQGTFTYEQYF
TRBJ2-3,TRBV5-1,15,CASSAYSGDPDTQYF
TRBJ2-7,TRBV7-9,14,CASAFGAGVEEQYF